This T cell receptor beta chain was profiled in a study of T-cell memory formation after mild COVID-19. Findings and limits, study-wide: While clones contracting from day 15 to 85 were balanced between CD4 and CD8, later expanders leaned CD4+.

The CDR3 totals 12 residues. Deletions cut 6 bases from V and 3 bases from J, with 6 bases between. This clonotype was found many times. What it recognizes is unknown. TCRalpha and TCRbeta libraries used 5'RACE with constant-segment primers and UMIs. From the 5' RACE reads, TCRdb called clonotypes with MiXCR, one entry per CDR3 protein. The sample gives under 300,000 distinct CDR3 sequences, 15% to 20% of which show up once; around 3.4% is in the top ten. The source of this sequence is a man between 18 and 35 years old who had mild COVID-19 (a few samples of this study predate the infection). Cell type and time point are not known. The chain links TRBV12-3 or TRBV12-4 to TRBJ1-5; no clear D. The sample comprised PBMCs or a T cell subset sorted from them (not recorded which). For the CDR3, the DNA is TGTGCCAGCAGCCGACCCAATCAGCCCCAGCATTTT. Translation: CASSRPNQPQHF.